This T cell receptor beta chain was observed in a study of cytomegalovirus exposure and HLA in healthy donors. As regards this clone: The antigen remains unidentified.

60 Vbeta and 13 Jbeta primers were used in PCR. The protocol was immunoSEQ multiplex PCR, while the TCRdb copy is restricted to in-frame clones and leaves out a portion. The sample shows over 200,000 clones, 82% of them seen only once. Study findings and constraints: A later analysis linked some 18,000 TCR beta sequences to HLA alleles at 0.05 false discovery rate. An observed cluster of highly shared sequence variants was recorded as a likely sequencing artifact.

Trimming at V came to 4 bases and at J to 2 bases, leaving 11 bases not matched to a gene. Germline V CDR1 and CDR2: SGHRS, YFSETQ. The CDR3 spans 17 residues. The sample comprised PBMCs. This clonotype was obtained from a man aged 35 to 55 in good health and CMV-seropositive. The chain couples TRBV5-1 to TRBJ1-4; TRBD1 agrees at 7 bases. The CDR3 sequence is CASSPQPTGATNEKLFF. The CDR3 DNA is TGCGCCAGCAGCCCCCAGCCTACAGGGGCGACTAATGAAAAACTGTTTTTT.